One sample yielded the 10 T cell receptor beta chains listed below, sequenced in a study of blood T cell repertoires in COVID-19. Data came from immunoSEQ multiplex PCR; TCRdb stores just in-frame clones and leaves some out. In the table there are roughly 200,000 clones, roughly 76% of which are singletons. Sample: peripheral blood. These TCRs come from a woman aged 40 to 50 with COVID-19, enrolled during active disease.

This clone showed up just a few times. This chain joins TRBV27 and TRBJ2-7; 8 bases match TRBD1. V was clipped by 6 bases and J by 1 base; unmatched bases: 8. CDR1 and CDR2 from the germline V gene are MNHEY and SMNVEV (reference sequence). The CDR3 runs to 15 residues. CDR3 sequence: CASSPQGVGSYEQYV. For the CDR3, the DNA is TGTGCCAGCAGCCCACAGGGGGTCGGGTCCTACGAGCAGTACGTC.

V is TRBV12-5 and J is TRBJ2-2, with 9 nucleotides matching TRBD1. There are 20 residues in the CDR3. Germline CDR1 reads LGHNT; CDR2 reads FRNRAP. J was trimmed by 0 bases and V by 5 bases; bases with no gene match: 16. DNA for the CDR3: TGTGCTAGTGGTCCCGGGTGGGACAGGGTGTGGGGCCCGAACACCGGGGAGCTGTTTTTT. Translation: CASGPGWDRVWGPNTGELFF.

The chain couples TRBV2 to TRBJ2-4; 13 positions match TRBD2. The CDR3 extends over 15 amino acids. The J segment lost 9 bases and the V segment lost 6 bases, leaving 8 bases of the junction unmatched. Germline lookup yields CDR1 SNHLY and CDR2 FYNNEI. CDR3 in amino acids: CASSVTSGGSAIQYF. The DNA of the CDR3 is TGTGCCAGCAGCGTGACTAGCGGGGGGTCTGCCATTCAGTACTTC.

The rearrangement links TRBV7-6 to TRBJ2-1; 14 nucleotides agree with TRBD2. Trimming cost V 4 bases and J 7 bases; bases outside gene matches: 9. CDR1 and CDR2 from the germline V gene are SGHVS and FNYEAQ. There are 17 residues in the CDR3. Written as DNA, the CDR3 is TGTGCCAGCAGCTCCCGGACTAGCGGGGGGCTCGGGAATGAGCAGTTCTTC. Translated: CASSSRTSGGLGNEQFF.

This chain links TRBV9 with TRBJ1-2; D call uncertain. Trimming cost V 0 bases and J 0 bases, with 9 bases left between them. This CDR3 spans 15 amino acids. Germline V gene sequence: CDR1 SGDLS, CDR2 YYNGEE. The CDR3: CASSVAEGANYGYTF. The CDR3 DNA reads TGTGCCAGCAGCGTAGCTGAGGGAGCTAACTATGGCTACACCTTC.

This rearrangement joins TRBV5-4 to TRBJ2-1, with a tentative D call TRBD2 (7 bases). V dropped 5 bases and J dropped 6 bases, with 27 bases sitting between them. CDR1 SGHNT and CDR2 YYREEE come from the germline V gene (reference sequence). The CDR3 has 18 amino acids. The CDR3 loop reads CASRIGIGGRAGGNEQFF. CDR3 sequence (DNA): TGTGCCAGCAGGATTGGGATAGGGGGGAGGGCCGGAGGCAATGAGCAGTTCTTC.

The rearrangement links TRBV10-1 to TRBJ2-1; 10 bases line up with TRBD2. Per germline, CDR1 WNHNN and CDR2 SYGVQD (reference sequence). V shed 7 bases, J shed 7 bases, and the junction held 13 bases outside the gene matches. This CDR3 contains 16 residues. CDR3 loop: CASTLRGLAGDNEQFF. CDR3 coding DNA: TGCGCCAGCACCCTGCGTGGGCTAGCGGGAGATAATGAGCAGTTCTTC.

The chain joins TRBV28 to TRBJ1-2; 8 bases align to TRBD1. Looked up from germline, CDR1 is MDHEN and CDR2 is SYDVKM. The J segment lost 6 bases and the V segment lost 10 bases, leaving 10 bases of the junction unmatched. CDR3 length: 13 residues. The CDR3 DNA reads as TGTGCCACCATTAGGGACAGGAGTGATGGCTACACCTTC. It yields the protein CATIRDRSDGYTF.

The CDR3 region is CASSEYGYNSPLHF. In DNA form, the CDR3 reads TGTGCCAGCAGTGAATACGGGTATAATTCACCCCTCCACTTT. The chain carries TRBV25-1 and TRBJ1-6; D gene ambiguous. Germline assignment: CDR1 MGHDK and CDR2 SYGVNS. This CDR3 spans 14 amino acids. V lost 0 bases to trimming and J lost 4 bases, with 4 bases between them.

The gene calls are TRBV6-1 and TRBJ2-2; D might be TRBD2 (5 bases). The CDR3 runs 17 residues. The V gene lost 0 bases and the J gene lost 4 bases, with 15 bases spanning the gap. Per the germline V gene, CDR1 is MNHNS and CDR2 is SASEGT. The CDR3 DNA follows: TGTGCCAGCAGTGAAGCGCTTGAGCGACTACCCACCGGGGAGCTGTTTTTT. It encodes CASSEALERLPTGELFF.